Listed here is a single T cell receptor beta chain. Its antigen is undetermined. Its ends do not fully match the called genes, so a read error is possible. The germline V gene encodes CDR1 SGHNT and CDR2 YENEEA. This CDR3 comprises 16 residues. This record belongs to a study of tumor-infiltrating lymphocytes in primary liver carcinoma. Study conclusions and caveats: No more than about 8-24% of top clones could be seen in all five tumor regions.

A primer in the constant region served to generate TCR beta cDNA from approximately 500 ng of total RNA. Sequencing libraries for TCR beta derived from three nested multiplex PCR rounds that used slightly modified ARM-PCR. Both of the initial two PCR rounds ran for roughly 10 cycles and employed TRBV1-TRBV30 forward primers alongside a C-beta reverse primer. Using its own MiXCR run on the multiplex PCR reads, TCRdb lists one record per CDR3 protein. Here the sample spans more than 95,000 distinct CDR3 sequences, approximately 80% being singletons. Total RNA and DNA came together from 20-30 mg of bulk tissue without cell sorting.

Sequenced sample: liver tumor tissue from sampling region 3. The subset was: tumor region T3, left-lateral pole. The sequence derives from a man aged 40-49 years with primary liver carcinoma and hepatitis B virus infection. The chain has TRBV11-3 and TRBJ2-1, with 7 bases lining up with TRBD2. In nucleotides, the CDR3 is TGTGCCAGCAGCCTTGATAGCGGTAGCGGGCACAATGATCAGTTCTTC. Translation: CASSLDSGSGHNDQFF.